This T cell receptor beta chain was captured by sequencing in a study of blood T cell repertoires in COVID-19. Across the study: The origin of the acute and convalescent COVID-19 samples was the United States, Italy and Spain. From T cells, B-cell-depleted T cells, or PBMCs came the material, which was cDNA or gDNA.

The authors' processing: Amplification from reference gene primers served as the basis for estimated nucleated cell counts. TCRdb's table, derived via immunoSEQ multiplex PCR, lists solely in-frame clones and lacks some. V and J calls plus clone size are reproduced from that table; the DNA served to infer D and trimming. Among 180,000 or so clones listed, 87% were seen once. This CDR3 contains 15 residues. J was trimmed by 4 bases and V by 3 bases; bases with no gene match: 8. Germline CDR1 reads LGHNA; CDR2 reads YNFKEQ. The source of this sequence is a man aged 35-49 years with active or convalescent COVID-19. The sequenced material came from peripheral blood. This sequence joins TRBV4-2 and TRBJ2-7, with 8 nucleotides matching TRBD1. DNA of the CDR3: TGTGCCAGCAGCCATCCGGACAGGGTACGTTACGAGCAGTACTTC. This codes for CASSHPDRVRYEQYF.